A selection of T cell receptor beta chains follows, all from one sample in a study of OX40 agonist ivuxolimab in advanced cancers. This table comes from immunoSEQ multiplex PCR, and its TCRdb copy is limited to in-frame clones, with some not included. The sample includes fewer than 85,000 clones, around 90% of them seen just once. The source material was CD4+ or CD8+ T cells sorted from blood, sampled in a trial of the OX40 agonist ivuxolimab. The receptors come from an adult with an advanced solid tumor such as melanoma, head and neck, liver or kidney cancer. CDR3s include the opening cysteine and the closing phenylalanine or tryptophan. D genes are given only for firm matches. The size field is filled for only some rows; it gives once, few, many or a size class.

clone size: .; V gene: TRBV5-1; D gene: .; J gene: TRBJ1-1; CDR3 protein: CASSFSGETEAFF; CDR3 DNA: TGCGCCAGCAGCTTCTCAGGGGAAACTGAAGCTTTCTTT
clone size: .; V gene: TRBV2; D gene: TRBD1; J gene: TRBJ1-1; CDR3 protein: CASTPQGADTEAFF; CDR3 DNA: TGTGCCAGCACGCCGCAGGGGGCTGACACTGAAGCTTTCTTT
clone size: once; V gene: TRBV7-3; D gene: .; J gene: TRBJ2-1; CDR3 protein: CASSLGLFNEQFF; CDR3 DNA: TGTGCCAGCAGCTTAGGACTGTTCAATGAGCAGTTCTTC
clone size: .; V gene: TRBV5-8; D gene: .; J gene: TRBJ1-5; CDR3 protein: CASSLYGNQPQHF; CDR3 DNA: TGTGCCAGCAGCTTGTACGGGAATCAGCCCCAGCATTTT
clone size: .; V gene: TRBV18; D gene: .; J gene: TRBJ1-2; CDR3 protein: CASSQGRDYGYTF; CDR3 DNA: TGTGCCAGCTCCCAGGGGAGAGACTATGGCTACACCTTC
clone size: .; V gene: TRBV4-1; D gene: .; J gene: TRBJ1-1; CDR3 protein: CASSQTRNTEAFF; CDR3 DNA: TGCGCCAGCAGCCAAACCAGGAACACTGAAGCTTTCTTT
clone size: .; V gene: TRBV7-6; D gene: .; J gene: TRBJ2-5; CDR3 protein: CASSLETPVTQYF; CDR3 DNA: TGTGCCAGCAGCTTAGAGACCCCCGTGACCCAGTACTTC
clone size: .; V gene: TRBV2; D gene: .; J gene: TRBJ2-3; CDR3 protein: CASILGGQGTQYF; CDR3 DNA: TGTGCCAGCATCCTTGGGGGGCAGGGTACGCAGTATTTT
clone size: .; V gene: TRBV9; D gene: TRBD1; J gene: TRBJ1-6; CDR3 protein: CASSPSDRGNSPLHF; CDR3 DNA: TGTGCCAGCAGCCCCTCGGACAGGGGTAATTCACCCCTCCACTTT
clone size: .; V gene: TRBV28; D gene: .; J gene: TRBJ2-3; CDR3 protein: CASSKNRGFSDTQYF; CDR3 DNA: TGTGCCAGCAGTAAAAATCGGGGGTTTTCAGATACGCAGTATTTT
clone size: .; V gene: TRBV7-9; D gene: .; J gene: TRBJ2-7; CDR3 protein: CASSLAGILPVF; CDR3 DNA: TGTGCCAGCAGCTTAGCAGGGATACTCCCCGTCTTC
clone size: .; V gene: TRBV7-8; D gene: TRBD2; J gene: TRBJ2-2; CDR3 protein: CASSPLSSGSSTGELFF; CDR3 DNA: TGTGCCAGCAGTCCGCTATCTAGCGGGAGTTCGACCGGGGAGCTGTTTTTT
clone size: .; V gene: TRBV7-3; D gene: .; J gene: TRBJ1-2; CDR3 protein: CASSLGQGRYGYTF; CDR3 DNA: TGTGCCAGCAGCTTAGGGCAGGGAAGATATGGCTACACCTTC
clone size: .; V gene: TRBV10-3; D gene: .; J gene: TRBJ2-3; CDR3 protein: CAISEGSSGTDTQYF; CDR3 DNA: TGTGCCATCAGTGAAGGTAGTAGCGGCACAGATACGCAGTATTTT
clone size: .; V gene: TRBV5-6; D gene: .; J gene: TRBJ1-2; CDR3 protein: CASSLVQENGYTF; CDR3 DNA: TGTGCCAGCAGCTTGGTCCAGGAAAATGGCTACACCTTC
clone size: .; V gene: TRBV7-2; D gene: .; J gene: TRBJ2-3; CDR3 protein: CASSPWSGDTQYF; CDR3 DNA: TGTGCCAGCAGCCCTTGGAGCGGTGATACGCAGTATTTT
clone size: .; V gene: TRBV5-1; D gene: .; J gene: TRBJ2-3; CDR3 protein: CASSLVISALGENTDTQYF; CDR3 DNA: TGCGCCAGCAGCTTGGTTATTTCAGCACTTGGGGAGAACACAGATACGCAGTATTTT
clone size: .; V gene: TRBV2; D gene: TRBD2; J gene: TRBJ2-1; CDR3 protein: CASSASGYNEQFF; CDR3 DNA: TGTGCCAGCTCGGCTAGCGGATACAATGAGCAGTTCTTC
clone size: .; V gene: TRBV13; D gene: .; J gene: TRBJ2-5; CDR3 protein: CASSLGPPDIAETQYF; CDR3 DNA: TGTGCCAGCAGCTTAGGCCCCCCGGACATTGCAGAGACCCAGTACTTC
clone size: .; V gene: TRBV9; D gene: TRBD2; J gene: TRBJ2-1; CDR3 protein: CASSVDPAGGPISYNEQFF; CDR3 DNA: TGTGCCAGCAGCGTAGATCCAGCGGGAGGCCCTATATCCTACAATGAGCAGTTCTTC
clone size: .; V gene: TRBV25-1; D gene: .; J gene: TRBJ2-6; CDR3 protein: CASSEWGARGANVLTF; CDR3 DNA: TGTGCCAGCAGTGAATGGGGGGCGCGTGGGGCCAACGTCCTGACTTTC
clone size: .; V gene: TRBV7-2; D gene: .; J gene: TRBJ1-4; CDR3 protein: CASSMGGRTNEKLFF; CDR3 DNA: TGTGCCAGCAGCATGGGGGGACGAACTAATGAAAAACTGTTTTTT
clone size: .; V gene: TRBV27; D gene: .; J gene: TRBJ2-1; CDR3 protein: CASSSYKGDYNEQFF; CDR3 DNA: TGTGCCAGCAGTTCTTACAAGGGAGACTACAATGAGCAGTTCTTC
clone size: .; V gene: TRBV20-1; D gene: .; J gene: TRBJ1-5; CDR3 protein: CSAWLGQPQHF; CDR3 DNA: TGCAGTGCTTGGCTTGGGCAGCCCCAGCATTTT
clone size: .; V gene: TRBV7-2; D gene: .; J gene: TRBJ2-7; CDR3 protein: CASSLGSLRGEQYF; CDR3 DNA: TGTGCCAGCAGCTTAGGGTCCCTCCGGGGGGAGCAGTACTTC
clone size: .; V gene: TRBV7-6; D gene: TRBD2; J gene: TRBJ2-1; CDR3 protein: CASSLVAGSGSWDEQFF; CDR3 DNA: TGTGCCAGCAGCTTAGTGGCAGGTAGCGGGAGTTGGGATGAGCAGTTCTTC
clone size: .; V gene: TRBV5-1; D gene: TRBD1; J gene: TRBJ2-1; CDR3 protein: CASSPLAGQGTNEQFF; CDR3 DNA: TGCGCCAGCAGCCCTTTAGCGGGACAGGGGACGAATGAGCAGTTCTTC
clone size: .; V gene: TRBV19; D gene: .; J gene: TRBJ1-1; CDR3 protein: CASSMGQLNTEAFF; CDR3 DNA: TGTGCCAGTAGTATGGGACAACTGAACACTGAAGCTTTCTTT
clone size: .; V gene: TRBV28; D gene: .; J gene: TRBJ2-1; CDR3 protein: CASSSQTGQQFF; CDR3 DNA: TGTGCCAGCAGTTCCCAGACAGGACAGCAGTTCTTC
clone size: .; V gene: TRBV4-3; D gene: .; J gene: TRBJ1-2; CDR3 protein: CASSQDIGSYYGYTF; CDR3 DNA: TGCGCCAGCAGCCAAGATATCGGCAGTTATTATGGCTACACCTTC
clone size: .; V gene: TRBV4-1; D gene: .; J gene: TRBJ1-3; CDR3 protein: CASSQEGFSGNTIYF; CDR3 DNA: TGCGCCAGCAGCCAAGAAGGCTTCTCTGGAAACACCATATATTTT
clone size: .; V gene: TRBV5-1; D gene: TRBD2; J gene: TRBJ2-3; CDR3 protein: CASSFLAGGTDTQYF; CDR3 DNA: TGCGCCAGCAGCTTCTTAGCGGGGGGCACAGATACGCAGTATTTT
clone size: .; V gene: TRBV10-3; D gene: .; J gene: TRBJ1-2; CDR3 protein: CAISGVNYGYTF; CDR3 DNA: TGTGCCATCAGTGGGGTTAACTATGGCTACACCTTC
clone size: .; V gene: TRBV6-1; D gene: .; J gene: TRBJ2-5; CDR3 protein: CASSDSSRETQYF; CDR3 DNA: TGTGCCAGCAGTGATTCCTCCCGGGAGACCCAGTACTTC
clone size: .; V gene: TRBV7-8; D gene: .; J gene: TRBJ2-2; CDR3 protein: CASSLLDSGLFF; CDR3 DNA: TGTGCCAGCAGCTTGTTGGACAGCGGGCTGTTTTTT
clone size: .; V gene: TRBV6-9; D gene: .; J gene: TRBJ2-1; CDR3 protein: CASSYSEGAGYNEQFF; CDR3 DNA: TGTGCCAGCAGTTATTCGGAAGGGGCTGGGTACAATGAGCAGTTCTTC
clone size: .; V gene: TRBV6-1; D gene: TRBD1; J gene: TRBJ1-5; CDR3 protein: CASSVAGGAQPQHF; CDR3 DNA: TGTGCCAGCAGTGTTGCAGGGGGCGCTCAGCCCCAGCATTTT
clone size: once; V gene: TRBV18; D gene: TRBD2; J gene: TRBJ2-7; CDR3 protein: CASSLPGLNYEQYF; CDR3 DNA: TGTGCCAGCTCACTCCCGGGACTAAACTACGAGCAGTACTTC
clone size: .; V gene: TRBV5-1; D gene: .; J gene: TRBJ1-1; CDR3 protein: CASSLAPGPNTEAFF; CDR3 DNA: TGCGCCAGCAGCTTGGCCCCGGGGCCGAACACTGAAGCTTTCTTT
clone size: .; V gene: TRBV9; D gene: .; J gene: TRBJ2-2; CDR3 protein: CASSVGVTGELFF; CDR3 DNA: TGTGCCAGCAGCGTAGGGGTAACCGGGGAGCTGTTTTTT
clone size: .; V gene: TRBV4-1; D gene: TRBD1; J gene: TRBJ2-5; CDR3 protein: CASSRRTGQETQYF; CDR3 DNA: TGCGCCAGCAGCCGACGGACAGGCCAAGAGACCCAGTACTTC
clone size: .; V gene: TRBV5-1; D gene: .; J gene: TRBJ2-3; CDR3 protein: CASSLEDWQGTQYF; CDR3 DNA: TGCGCCAGCAGCCTTGAGGACTGGCAGGGTACGCAGTATTTT
clone size: once; V gene: TRBV18; D gene: .; J gene: TRBJ2-1; CDR3 protein: CASSPRGPQIEQFF; CDR3 DNA: TGTGCCAGCTCACCACGAGGGCCACAGATTGAGCAGTTCTTC
clone size: once; V gene: TRBV5-1; D gene: .; J gene: TRBJ2-1; CDR3 protein: CASSRSGSYIEQFF; CDR3 DNA: TGCGCCAGCAGCCGGAGCGGCTCCTACATTGAGCAGTTCTTC
clone size: .; V gene: TRBV19; D gene: TRBD1; J gene: TRBJ1-1; CDR3 protein: CASSWDSSGTEAFF; CDR3 DNA: TGTGCCAGTAGCTGGGACAGCTCGGGCACTGAAGCTTTCTTT
clone size: .; V gene: TRBV9; D gene: TRBD1; J gene: TRBJ2-2; CDR3 protein: CASSGGGLGTGELFF; CDR3 DNA: TGTGCCAGCAGCGGAGGGGGCTTGGGCACCGGGGAGCTGTTTTTT
clone size: .; V gene: TRBV2; D gene: .; J gene: TRBJ2-1; CDR3 protein: CASSVDYGNEQFF; CDR3 DNA: TGTGCCAGCAGTGTGGACTATGGGAATGAGCAGTTCTTC
clone size: .; V gene: TRBV6-5; D gene: .; J gene: TRBJ2-7; CDR3 protein: CASSSSSLPYYEQYF; CDR3 DNA: TGTGCCAGCAGTTCTTCATCACTTCCCTACTACGAGCAGTACTTC
clone size: .; V gene: TRBV18; D gene: TRBD1; J gene: TRBJ2-5; CDR3 protein: CASSPLPPSGGLGGETQYF; CDR3 DNA: TGTGCCAGCTCACCACTGCCCCCGTCAGGGGGCCTGGGAGGAGAGACCCAGTACTTC
clone size: .; V gene: TRBV5-1; D gene: .; J gene: TRBJ2-2; CDR3 protein: CASSLNVAGTGELFF; CDR3 DNA: TGCGCCAGCAGCTTGAACGTAGCTGGGACCGGGGAGCTGTTTTTT
clone size: once; V gene: TRBV6-1; D gene: TRBD1; J gene: TRBJ1-2; CDR3 protein: CASSELGGQGNNYGYTF; CDR3 DNA: TGTGCCAGCAGTGAATTAGGGGGACAGGGGAATAACTATGGCTACACCTTC
clone size: .; V gene: TRBV7-2; D gene: .; J gene: TRBJ2-7; CDR3 protein: CASSLHDRRSSYEQYF; CDR3 DNA: TGTGCCAGCAGCCTGCACGACAGGCGAAGCTCCTACGAGCAGTACTTC
clone size: .; V gene: TRBV5-1; D gene: .; J gene: TRBJ1-2; CDR3 protein: CASSLEGRYGYTF; CDR3 DNA: TGCGCCAGCAGCTTGGAGGGCAGGTATGGCTACACCTTC